The clone carrying this TCR beta chain was detected a few times. What it binds is unknown. Trimming shortened V by 2 bases and J by 8 bases, and 15 bases separated the two germline ends. CDR1 is MDHEN, CDR2 SYDVKM, per germline. This CDR3 is 14 amino acids long. Construction of the TCR beta libraries employed iRepertoire HTBI primers in conjunction with Arm-PCR of CDR3 regions. TCRdb independently ran MiXCR on the multiplex PCR reads; one entry per CDR3 protein. The sample yields hundreds of thousands of distinct CDR3 sequences, approximately 13% seen once. The sample comes from a study of regulatory T cells in long-lasting Graves disease. Study-level findings and limits: Repertoires from persistent disease leaned toward TRBV28, TRBJ1-2 and TRBJ2-5. The TCR repertoire of persistent Graves' patients was less diverse than that of newly diagnosed ones.

The time point: newly diagnosed GD, antithyroid drugs for less than 3 months. From PBMCs, RNA was extracted and then used to make the TCR library. The sample also formed part of further work on T cells in Graves' hyperthyroidism and ophthalmopathy. From that study: Patients with ophthalmopathy were separated from those with stable hyperthyroidism by a 13 V-J model.

This sequence was found in a man aged 25-40 years with Graves disease. The sample here was peripheral blood mononuclear cells (PBMCs), taken at new diagnosis, from a patient treated with antithyroid drugs. The rearrangement joins TRBV28 to TRBJ1-2, with D perhaps matching TRBD1 (5 bases). CDR3 coding DNA: TGTGCCAGCAGTTTACCCAGGGCCGTCGGGGGCTACACCTTC. Protein: CASSLPRAVGGYTF.